The 10 T cell receptor beta chains listed next were all sequenced from one sample in a study of blood T cells in healthy people across ages. A sample-barcoded 5' primer and a J-beta primer mix were used in a second PCR of about 7 to 12 cycles. TCRdb reanalysed the 5' RACE reads using MiXCR and keeps one entry per CDR3 protein. The table has some 800,000 distinct CDR3 sequences, about 42% seen once. The sample was blood. All receptors derive from a man aged 60-69 years in good health.

This clonotype has only a few counts. The chain is built from TRBV6-2 or TRBV6-3 and TRBJ2-7; 7 nucleotides agree with TRBD1. Losses at the gene ends were 8 bases for V and 5 bases for J; bases not matched to a gene: 12. This CDR3 spans 14 amino acids. The germline CDR1 and CDR2 sequences are MNHEY and SVGEGT. The CDR3 DNA reads TGTGCCAGCCAAAAATCAGGGGGATTCCACGAGCAGTACTTC. It translates to CASQKSGGFHEQYF.

As for this clonotype: A much larger clonotype is one base distant, so this may be a read error. The chain employs TRBV25-1 and TRBJ2-5; 7 nucleotides agree with TRBD1. The last part of the DNA fits TRBJ2-7 better; the J call may be wrong. Germline V gives CDR1 MGHDK, CDR2 SYGVNS. This CDR3 contains 15 residues. Here the CDR3 reads CAGSGIQGPFYEQYF. The CDR3 DNA sequence: TGTGCCGGCAGTGGGATACAGGGGCCCTTCTACGAGCAGTACTTC.

The V gene is TRBV10-3, the J gene TRBJ1-1; weak D call: TRBD1 (6 bases). V was pared by 6 bases and J by 4 bases, with 15 bases between. Germline lookup yields CDR1 ENHRY and CDR2 SYGVKD. This CDR3 region has 14 residues. For the CDR3, the DNA is TGTGCCATCAGGGGACAAGGGATGAGCACTGAAGCTTTCTTT. Its translation: CAIRGQGMSTEAFF.

A word on this clonotype: A junction boundary mismatches the germline segment, possibly from a read error. The V gene is TRBV6-5, the J gene TRBJ2-5, with D possibly TRBD1 on 6 matching bases. Germline loops: CDR1 MNHEY, CDR2 SVGAGI. The CDR3 is 14 amino acids. The CDR3 bases are TGTGCCAGCAGTCGGACCGGGACAAAAGAGACCCGGTACTTC. Its translation is CASSRTGTKETRYF.

Remarks on this clonotype: One junction end does not reproduce the germline sequence, and a read error may be involved. The chain couples TRBV9 to TRBJ2-3; D is possibly TRBD2 (6 bases). Germline CDR1 SGDLS, CDR2 YYNGEE. The CDR3 has 14 amino acids. This chain's CDR3 is CASGVSGSTDTQYF. The DNA for the CDR3 is TGTGCCAGCGGCGTAAGCGGGAGCACAGATACGCAGTATTTT.

The chain is built from TRBV5-1 and TRBJ1-5, with no clear D. Per germline, CDR1 SGHRS and CDR2 YFSETQ. The V end was cut by 7 bases, the J end by 1 base, with 9 bases between. This CDR3 region has 13 residues. CDR3 nucleotide sequence: TGCGCCAGCGGCCATGACAGCAATCAGCCCCAGCATTTT. Translated: CASGHDSNQPQHF.

V and J are TRBV3-1 and TRBJ2-1, with TRBD2 matching over 11 bases. The V gene end was trimmed by 5 bases and the J gene end by 5 bases; junction bases not matched to a gene: 5. This CDR3 is 15 amino acids long. CDR1 and CDR2 from the germline V gene are LGHDT and YNNKEL (reference sequence). CDR3 DNA: TGTGCCAGCAGCTCCATAGCGGGGGGGAACAATGAGCAGTTCTTC. It specifies CASSSIAGGNNEQFF.

The chain couples TRBV7-3 to TRBJ1-2; 9 bases agree with TRBD1. Looked up from germline, CDR1 is SGHTA and CDR2 is FQGTGA. The junction had 11 bases not matched to a gene; V was cut back by 5 bases and J by 7 bases. This CDR3 is 15 amino acids long. CDR3 protein: CASSPTGTGKVGYTF. In DNA, the CDR3 is TGTGCCAGCAGCCCCACCGGGACAGGGAAAGTTGGCTACACCTTC. The variable domain in full, completed from reference TRBV7-3 and TRBJ1-2, reads GAGVSQTPSNKVTEKGKYVELRCDPISGHTALYWYRQSLGQGPEFLIYFQGTGAADDSGLPNDRFFAVRPEGSVSTLKIQRTERGDSAVYLCASSPTGTGKVGYTFGSGTRLTVV.

The chain has TRBV29-1 and TRBJ2-3, with 7 bases aligning to TRBD1. CDR1 is SQVTM, CDR2 ANQGSEA, per germline. The CDR3 loop spans 17 amino acids. J gave up 4 bases and V 4 bases, and 17 bases lay outside the gene matches. The chain's CDR3 is CSVGKGQASLRADTQYF. CDR3 sequence (DNA): TGCAGCGTTGGAAAAGGACAGGCATCATTGAGGGCAGATACGCAGTATTTT.

There are many counts of this clonotype. The chain links TRBV12-3 or TRBV12-4 to TRBJ1-2; the match to TRBD1 covers 7 bases. The CDR3 sequence is 15 residues long. V was clipped by 6 bases and J by 4 bases; unmatched bases: 11. Here the CDR3 DNA reads TGTGCCAGCAGAACTACGGGGACAGAAATCTATGGCTACACCTTC. Translating it yields CASRTTGTEIYGYTF.